The 17 T cell receptor beta chains given below trace back to one sample, sequenced in a study of blood T cell repertoires in COVID-19. TCRdb keeps only in-frame clones here, not all; method: immunoSEQ multiplex PCR. The sample yields roughly 150,000 clones, approximately 91% seen once. Sequenced sample: peripheral blood. The receptor set was obtained from a man in his late teens or twenties with COVID-19, enrolled during active disease.

The chain is built from TRBV16 and TRBJ1-6; D perhaps matches TRBD1 (5 bases). Looked up from germline, CDR1 is KGHSY and CDR2 is FQNENV. The V end lost 0 bases, the J end lost 7 bases, and 13 bases lay between the germline ends. The CDR3 is made up of 16 amino acids. The CDR3 sequence is CASSQSAGRSNSPLHF. CDR3 sequence (DNA): TGTGCCAGCAGCCAATCGGCAGGGCGAAGCAATTCACCCCTCCACTTT. Looking up the rest from reference TRBV16 and TRBJ1-6 gives the full variable domain: GEEVAQTPKHLVRGEGQKAKLYCAPIKGHSYVFWYQQVLKNEFKFLISFQNENVFDETGMPKERFSAKCLPNSPCSLEIQATKLEDSAVYFCASSQSAGRSNSPLHFGNGTRLTVT.

The chain combines TRBV7-9 with TRBJ2-7; no reliable D call. Germline V gives CDR1 SEHNR, CDR2 FQNEAQ (reference sequence). V lost 5 bases, J lost 0 bases, and 11 bases lay in between. The CDR3 length is 14 residues. The CDR3 region is CASSLLSSSYEQYF. The CDR3 DNA reads as TGTGCCAGCAGCCTCCTTAGTTCCTCCTACGAGCAGTACTTC.

V and J are TRBV21-1 and TRBJ1-5. TRBV21-1 is designated a pseudogene. This CDR3 comprises 15 residues. CDR3 DNA: TGTGCCAGCAGCAAAGATGCGGGGGCTCATCAGCCCCAGCATTTT. Amino acids: CASSKDAGAHQPQHF.

The chain employs TRBV5-1 and TRBJ1-1, with 9 bases aligning to TRBD1. The CDR3 runs 17 residues. Germline values: CDR1 SGHRS, CDR2 YFSETQ. The J segment lost 0 bases and the V segment lost 2 bases, leaving 8 bases of the junction unmatched. The CDR3 DNA reads TGCGCCAGCAGCTTAGAAGGACAGGGGATAATGAACACTGAAGCTTTCTTT. Translated, it gives CASSLEGQGIMNTEAFF.

V gene TRBV5-4 combines with J gene TRBJ2-1; 7 nucleotides line up with TRBD2. V lost 7 bases, J lost 4 bases, and 2 bases stayed unmatched. This CDR3 spans 12 amino acids. The germline V gene has CDR1 SGHNT and CDR2 YYREEE (reference sequence). The CDR3 DNA reads as TGTGCCAGCTCAGCGGGATACAATGAGCAGTTCTTC. This gives the protein CASSAGYNEQFF.

The chain employs TRBV10-3 and TRBJ2-1; D possibly corresponds to TRBD2 (5 bases). Germline V gene lookup returns CDR1 ENHRY and CDR2 SYGVKD. The length of the CDR3 is 14 residues. V lost 7 bases and J 9 bases, leaving 19 bases between the germline ends. CDR3 loop: CAITEGGPAREQFF. The CDR3 DNA reads as TGTGCCATCACCGAGGGCGGGCCGGCTCGTGAGCAGTTCTTC.

V gene TRBV13 combines with J gene TRBJ2-7; 9 positions match TRBD1. V lost 4 bases to trimming and J lost 3 bases; unmatched junction nucleotides: 4. The CDR3 has 14 amino acids. Germline values: CDR1 PRHDT, CDR2 FYEKMQ (reference sequence). The CDR3 region is CASSYLGQGYEQYF. The CDR3, as DNA: TGTGCCAGCAGCTACCTGGGACAGGGCTACGAGCAGTACTTC. The full variable domain, in which reference TRBV13 and TRBJ2-7 provide the parts outside the CDR3, is AAGVIQSPRHLIKEKRETATLKCYPIPRHDTVYWYQQGPGQDPQFLISFYEKMQSDKGSIPDRFSAQQFSDYHSELNMSSLELGDSALYFCASSYLGQGYEQYFGPGTRLTVT.

The genes are TRBV6-5 and TRBJ2-7; D is possibly TRBD2 (5 bases). V lost 2 bases to trimming and J lost 1 base, with 9 bases between them. The CDR3 consists of 14 residues. Germline lookup yields CDR1 MNHEY and CDR2 SVGAGI. CDR3 in amino acids: CASSYGRVSYEQYF. CDR3 DNA sequence: TGTGCCAGCAGTTACGGGCGGGTGTCCTACGAGCAGTACTTC.

This sequence joins TRBV9 and TRBJ2-7; TRBD2 aligns across 7 bases. The CDR3 runs 12 residues. J gave up 5 bases and V 4 bases, and 3 bases lay outside the gene matches. Looked up from germline, CDR1 is SGDLS and CDR2 is YYNGEE. This CDR3 reads CASSQAGDEQYF. CDR3 nucleotide sequence: TGTGCCAGCAGCCAGGCGGGGGACGAGCAGTACTTC. Full variable domain (remainder filled in from reference TRBV9 and TRBJ2-7): DSGVTQTPKHLITATGQRVTLRCSPRSGDLSVYWYQQSLDQGLQFLIQYYNGEERAKGNILERFSAQQFPDLHSELNLSSLELGDSALYFCASSQAGDEQYFGPGTRLTVT.

J is TRBJ2-1 and V is TRBV4-3; D is perhaps TRBD2 (6 bases). The V gene's germline CDR1 is LGHNA and CDR2 YSLEER. V gave up 0 bases and J gave up 1 base, with 10 bases separating them. CDR3 size: 16 residues. The CDR3 loop is CASSQEREFSYNEQFF. The CDR3 DNA follows: TGCGCCAGCAGCCAAGAACGGGAGTTTTCCTACAATGAGCAGTTCTTC.

Only a few counts were recorded for this clone. The genes are TRBV19 and TRBJ2-7; 7 nucleotides match TRBD2. CDR1 and CDR2 (germline): LNHDA, SQIVND (reference sequence). Trimming cost V 4 bases and J 6 bases; bases outside gene matches: 3. This CDR3 has 12 residues. The CDR3 DNA reads TGTGCCAGTAGTAGGGGGGGAAGCGAGCAGTACTTC. Translation: CASSRGGSEQYF. The full variable domain, its missing parts supplied by reference TRBV19 and TRBJ2-7, is DGGITQSPKYLFRKEGQNVTLSCEQNLNHDAMYWYRQDPGQGLRLIYYSQIVNDFQKGDIAEGYSVSREKKESFPLTVTSAQKNPTAFYLCASSRGGSEQYFGPGTRLTVT.

J is TRBJ2-5 and V is TRBV7-9; 11 bases are a match to TRBD2. Germline V CDR1 and CDR2: SEHNR, FQNEAQ (reference sequence). The CDR3 contains 16 residues. Trimming cost V 1 base and J 3 bases; bases outside gene matches: 4. This CDR3 is CASSLVLAGGEETQYF. The CDR3 coding sequence is TGTGCCAGCAGCTTAGTATTAGCGGGAGGGGAAGAGACCCAGTACTTC.

The rearrangement links TRBV7-8 to TRBJ2-5; 11 bases align to TRBD2. The CDR3 covers 16 residues. J was trimmed by 4 bases and V by 5 bases; bases with no gene match: 9. Germline assignment: CDR1 SGHVS and CDR2 FQNEAQ. In DNA, the CDR3 is TGTGCCAGCAGCCTCCCGACTAGCGGGGCGGGAGAGACCCAGTACTTC. Protein product: CASSLPTSGAGETQYF.

The chain carries TRBV11-2 and TRBJ1-2; 11 bases agree with TRBD1. Germline V CDR1 and CDR2: SGHAT, FQNNGV. The CDR3 extends over 16 amino acids. V shed 1 base and J 6 bases; nucleotides not matched to a gene: 7. In nucleotides, the CDR3 is TGTGCCAGCAGCTTAGGTTGGGACAGGGGGACGGATGGCTACACCTTC. It encodes CASSLGWDRGTDGYTF.

This chain links TRBV6-5 with TRBJ2-3; the D is unclear. The V end was cut by 2 bases, the J end by 4 bases, with 7 bases between. Germline V CDR1 and CDR2: MNHEY, SVGAGI. The CDR3 has 13 residues. The CDR3 region has the DNA TGTGCCAGCAGTTACCCCCCGTCAGATACGCAGTATTTT. It encodes CASSYPPSDTQYF.

In its sample, this clone was seen many times. This sequence joins TRBV24-1 and TRBJ2-5, with 7 bases fitting TRBD1. V dropped 3 bases and J dropped 4; count of bases not matched to a gene: 10. This CDR3 is built from 16 residues. Germline lookup yields CDR1 KGHDR and CDR2 SFDVKD. DNA for the CDR3: TGTGCCACCAGTGATCACAGGGGCCGGTTGGGAGAGACCCAGTACTTC. As protein: CATSDHRGRLGETQYF.

V gene TRBV30 combines with J gene TRBJ1-6; 10 bases fit TRBD1. Germline CDR1 is GTSNPN and CDR2 is SVGIG (reference sequence). The junction had 4 bases not matched to a gene; V was cut back by 2 bases and J by 9 bases. CDR3 length equals 14 residues. CDR3 bases: TGTGCCTGGAGTACCGGGACAGGGGTTTCACCCCTCCACTTT. Translated, it gives CAWSTGTGVSPLHF.